The rows below give T cell receptor beta chains drawn from one sample of a study of shared T cell receptors in the human thymus. Profiling relied on immunoSEQ multiplex PCR, and the TCRdb table lists in-frame clones only, not all of them. This sample has over 350,000 clones, with 85% to 95% found just once. The specimen sequenced was thymocytes. The receptors come from a human donor. CDR3s include the opening cysteine and the closing phenylalanine or tryptophan. The order of the fields is clone size, D gene, V gene, J gene, CDR3 length, CDR3 protein, CDR3 DNA. The D gene is left open where the match is weak. Clone size is not always given. Where it is, it says once, few, many or a class for expanded clones.

.	TRBD1	TRBV7-9	TRBJ1-2	16	CASSEPTGKENYGYTF	TGTGCCAGCAGCGAGCCGACAGGGAAGGAGAACTATGGCTACACCTTC
.	.	TRBV28	TRBJ2-7	15	CASSNIRPPAYEQYF	TGTGCCAGCAGCAACATTCGACCACCCGCTTACGAGCAGTACTTC
.	TRBD1	TRBV27	TRBJ1-1	17	CASSPIDRVPSNTEAFF	TGTGCCAGCAGTCCCATAGACAGGGTACCTTCAAACACTGAAGCTTTCTTT
.	.	TRBV27	TRBJ2-7	16	CASRPTPSPNLYEQYF	TGTGCCAGCAGACCAACCCCTTCCCCGAATCTATACGAGCAGTACTTC
.	.	TRBV7-8	TRBJ2-5	17	CASSVRQAPSFQETQYF	TGTGCCAGCAGCGTCCGACAGGCCCCTAGCTTTCAAGAGACCCAGTACTTC
.	TRBD1	TRBV7-3	TRBJ2-4	16	CASSLAQGQPKNIQYF	TGTGCCAGCAGCTTAGCTCAGGGACAGCCAAAAAACATTCAGTACTTC
.	.	TRBV4-1	TRBJ2-7	18	CASSQDIRGKRAPYEQYF	TGCGCCAGCAGCCAAGATATCCGGGGGAAGCGGGCTCCCTACGAGCAGTACTTC
.	TRBD1	TRBV6-5	TRBJ2-5	15	CASSSRQGDLETQYF	TGTGCCAGCAGTTCCCGACAGGGGGATTTGGAGACCCAGTACTTC
.	TRBD1	TRBV28	TRBJ2-7	14	CASSWTGGRYEQYF	TGTGCCAGCAGCTGGACAGGGGGCCGGTACGAGCAGTACTTC
.	.	TRBV30	TRBJ2-4	14	CAWSLLEFKNIQYF	TGTGCCTGGAGCCTGCTCGAATTCAAAAACATTCAGTACTTC
.	.	TRBV7-2	TRBJ2-5	14	CASSPGSKAEAQYF	TGTGCCAGCAGCCCGGGATCCAAGGCTGAGGCCCAGTACTTC
.	.	TRBV21-1	TRBJ2-5	16	CASSKDKRQGRETQYF	TGTGCCAGCAGCAAAGATAAGAGGCAGGGGAGAGAGACCCAGTACTTC
.	TRBD2	TRBV27	TRBJ2-7	16	CASSPTAAGVTYEQYF	TGTGCCAGCAGTCCTACCGCAGCGGGAGTTACCTACGAGCAGTACTTC
.	TRBD1	TRBV5-1	TRBJ1-1	15	CASSLAGQGNTEAFF	TGCGCCAGCAGCTTGGCGGGACAGGGGAACACTGAAGCTTTCTTT
.	TRBD1	TRBV6-5	TRBJ1-5	15	CASSPGQGRNQPQHF	TGTGCCAGTTCGCCGGGACAGGGGAGGAATCAGCCCCAGCATTTT
.	TRBD1	TRBV19	TRBJ1-2	16	CASSPEGGQGIYGYTF	TGTGCCAGTAGTCCGGAAGGGGGACAGGGGATCTATGGCTACACCTTC
.	.	TRBV28	TRBJ2-7	14	CASSFHRVGYEQYF	TGTGCCAGCAGTTTCCACAGGGTGGGCTACGAGCAGTACTTC
.	.	TRBV6-5	TRBJ2-5	14	CASSHNWGQETQYF	TGTGCCAGCAGTCACAATTGGGGGCAAGAGACCCAGTACTTC
.	TRBD1	TRBV30	TRBJ1-4	14	CAWSVQGRGEKLFF	TGTGCCTGGAGTGTACAGGGGAGAGGGGAAAAACTGTTTTTT
.	.	TRBV5-1	TRBJ2-3	13	CASRLPGPDTQYF	TGCGCCAGCAGGTTGCCCGGACCAGATACGCAGTATTTT
few	TRBD1	TRBV11-2	TRBJ1-1	13	CASTPDRDTEAFF	TGTGCCAGCACCCCGGACAGGGACACTGAAGCTTTCTTT
.	.	TRBV10-2	TRBJ2-7	14	CASSRLGNSCEQYF	TGCGCCAGCAGCAGACTAGGGAACTCGTGCGAGCAGTACTTC
.	.	TRBV19	TRBJ2-1	15	CASSTPDNHHNEQFF	TGTGCCAGTAGTACCCCGGACAACCACCACAATGAGCAGTTCTTC
once	.	TRBV10-2	TRBJ1-1	15	CASSALWGMNTEAFF	TGCGCCAGCAGCGCTCTCTGGGGAATGAACACTGAAGCTTTCTTT
.	.	TRBV5-1	TRBJ1-2	16	CASSHTQGEGNYGYTF	TGCGCCAGCAGCCACACACAGGGAGAGGGTAACTATGGCTACACCTTC